This TCR beta chain was identified during a study of T-cell memory formation after mild COVID-19 (dated by TCRdb to about 2021). In terms of the full investigation: TCR sequence clusters from the two donors were found to be largely donor specific. In two donors, T-cell clones that expanded and contracted after mild COVID-19 were tracked by sequencing TCRalpha and TCRbeta repertoires over time. The cohort was made up of two young adult volunteers, one female and one male, who were previously healthy. Findings and caveats that apply to the study as a whole: Only a couple of mild cases were covered by the study, and larger cohorts that include severe cases with pre-infection samples were considered necessary. SARS-CoV-2 specificity of the second-wave clones peaking on day 37 was not confirmed. Contracting CD4+ clones were found mainly in CM and EM memory subsets, while CD8+ clones were enriched in EMRA. Clones that contracted from day 15 to 85 showed balanced CD4/CD8 phenotypes, whereas a second wave of clones that expanded from day 15 to 37 leaned towards CD4+. The detection of some responding clones in pre-infection memory suggests that pre-existing cross-reactive memory T cells joined the SARS-CoV-2 response.

Ficoll-Paque density gradient centrifugation was used to isolate PBMCs. Sequencing instrument: Illumina NovaSeq 6000. TCRalpha and TCRbeta cDNA libraries were constructed by 5'RACE with constant-segment primers, with sample barcodes and unique molecular identifiers being introduced. RNA was extracted from every sample with Trizol reagent. Amplification of the libraries took two PCR steps, and the second step added a second sample barcode plus Illumina TruSeq adapters. The libraries were sequenced on an Illumina NovaSeq using 2 x 150 bp paired-end reads. Processing in the source paper ran as follows. Demultiplexing of reads and collapsing into UMI-guided consensus sequences were performed with migec v1.2.7. Using mixcr v2.1.11, the UMI consensuses were aligned to TRA and TRB V and J templates and assembled into clonotypes. A clonotype was counted as expanded or contracted only when both edgeR and NoisET called the clonotype significant, with the noise models trained on biological replicates. edgeR calls used a false discovery rate-adjusted p below 0.01 and a log2 fold-change threshold of 1. As an exploratory analysis of dynamics, PCA with hierarchical clustering was applied to max-normalized trajectories of the 1000 most abundant clonotypes. Separately sequenced CD4+ and CD8+ repertoires were used to assign a CD4 or CD8 phenotype to each responding clone. In-frame beta chains were kept once TCRdb had trimmed the public reads at Q25 with fastp and called clones with MiXCR. One record per CDR3 amino acid sequence lists the most common genes and DNA. The V and J calls here are based on TCRdb, not the publication. The sample yields 550,000 to 600,000 distinct CDR3 sequences; about 20% were counted once. The ten largest clones add up to 7.5% to 9.5% of the sample.

This clonotype was seen only a few times. This receptor's antigen is unknown. Base quality data are lacking; no much larger clone is found one base away. The receptor comes from an adult woman who had mild COVID-19 (a few samples of this study predate the infection). The sample titles of this study are shuffled in the database, so cell type and time point are left out; the donor was told from shared clones. Sequencing was performed on PBMCs or a T cell subset sorted from them (not recorded which).

The nucleotide sequence reads TGTGCCAGCAGCCGCAAGGCACGGGGTGCCGTGGATACGCAGTATTTT. It translates to CASSRKARGAVDTQYF. The rearranged segments are TRBV7-9 and TRBJ2-3; TRBD2 is perhaps the D gene, given 5 matching bases. From the cysteine through the phenylalanine, the CDR3 covers 16 amino acids. This entry keeps only the CDR3 DNA: 48 bases, framed from base 1. V is clipped by 5 bases and J by 6 bases, and the sequence between their germline boundaries is 21 bases long. CDR1 is given as SEHNR and CDR2 as FQNEAQ, both from the germline V gene (reference sequence).